This T cell receptor beta chain was captured by sequencing in a study of vaccination and CD4 T cells after COVID-19. This clonotype showed up just a few times. What it recognizes is unknown. Trimming pared 4 bases from V and 10 bases from J, leaving 19 bases between. The CDR3 is 14 residues long. Germline loops: CDR1 ENHRY, CDR2 SYGVKD. Treatment: roughly 10-day PBMC culture with coronavirus spike peptide pools or control peptides (ViraFEST assay). The Oncomine TCR Beta short-read assay was applied to DNA of cultured CD4+ T cells. Each CDR3 protein gets one entry after TCRdb re-called the PCR reads with MiXCR. The repertoire holds about 25,000 distinct CDR3 sequences, with more than 40% as singletons.

The specimen was CD4+ T cells from blood, cultured in vitro. The V and J genes are TRBV10-3 and TRBJ1-1; D is perhaps TRBD1 (5 bases). This clonotype was sampled from a human donor who had recovered from COVID-19. CDR3 sequence (DNA): TGTGCCATCAGTGGTCAGGAGAAGGGGCTTTTAGCTTTCTTT. As protein: CAISGQEKGLLAFF.